These 20 T cell receptor beta chains were sequenced from one sample in a study of beta chain features in type 1 diabetes. Sequencing targeted expressed TCRB transcripts, as all isolated RNA had been reverse transcribed. Data came from immunoSEQ multiplex PCR; TCRdb stores just in-frame clones and leaves some out. The table shows hundreds of thousands of clones, with 15% to 19% occurring only once. Sequenced material: naive CD4+ T cells from blood. The receptor set was obtained from a young man in good health.

The chain employs TRBV4-2 and TRBJ2-4; tentatively, D is TRBD2 (5 bases). Trimming took off 4 bases at V and 6 bases at J, with 13 bases between the two ends. The CDR3 has 14 residues. CDR1 and CDR2 from the germline V gene are LGHNA and YNFKEQ. The CDR3 region has the DNA TGTGCCAGCAGCCCTCGCGGGCAGGCAAACATTCAGTACTTC. As protein: CASSPRGQANIQYF.

This clone occurred a few times. V and J are TRBV6-5 and TRBJ1-1; D gene unclear. This CDR3 is built from 14 residues. Trimming removed 7 bases from V and 0 bases from J, with 12 bases in between. Germline V CDR1 and CDR2: MNHEY, SVGAGI. The DNA for the CDR3 is TGTGCCAGCACCAACTCGGGGTTGAACACTGAAGCTTTCTTT. This encodes CASTNSGLNTEAFF.

Here the CDR3 reads CAWRPGTGTQETQYF. The CDR3 DNA reads as TGTGCCTGGAGGCCCGGGACAGGGACCCAAGAGACCCAGTACTTC. V gene TRBV30 combines with J gene TRBJ2-5, with 9 bases fitting TRBD1. With V trimmed by 3 bases and J by 1 base, 6 bases remained unmatched. The length of the CDR3 is 15 residues. The germline V gene encodes CDR1 GTSNPN and CDR2 SVGIG (reference sequence).

This sequence joins TRBV9 and TRBJ2-7; possible D gene TRBD1, 5 bases. V lost 5 bases, J lost 0 bases, and 15 bases lay in between. CDR3 length: 15 amino acids. Germline CDR1 and CDR2: SGDLS and YYNGEE. The chain's CDR3 is CASSATGSSSYEQYF. The CDR3 nucleotides read TGTGCCAGCAGTGCCACAGGATCCAGCTCCTACGAGCAGTACTTC.

The V gene is TRBV6-5, the J gene TRBJ1-3, with TRBD1 matching 7 bases. J gave up 9 bases and V 6 bases, and 11 bases lay outside the gene matches. Per the germline V gene, CDR1 is MNHEY and CDR2 is SVGAGI. CDR3 length equals 14 residues. CDR3 loop: CASSTTDRDGTIYF. In DNA form, the CDR3 reads TGTGCCAGCAGCACAACAGACAGGGACGGCACCATATATTTT.

The CDR3 region has the DNA TGTGCCAGCAGCTGGAGAGAAGAGACCCAGTACTTC. It specifies CASSWREETQYF. This chain connects TRBV5-6 to TRBJ2-5; D is ambiguous. With 3 bases removed from V and 3 bases from J, the gap between germline ends came to 6 bases. Per the germline V gene, CDR1 is SGHDT and CDR2 is YYEEEE. This CDR3 is 12 amino acids long.

The genes are TRBV30 and TRBJ1-2; D not resolved. The V and J ends lost 0 bases and 4 bases respectively, with 9 bases between them. CDR1 and CDR2 (germline): GTSNPN, SVGIG (reference sequence). The CDR3 runs 13 residues. Written as DNA, the CDR3 is TGTGCCTGGAGTGTAAGCCCTGGCTATGGCTACACCTTC. It specifies CAWSVSPGYGYTF.

J is TRBJ1-1 and V is TRBV4-3, with 10 bases identical to TRBD1. Unmatched junction bases numbered 5, after V lost 0 bases and J lost 4 bases. CDR1 is LGHNA and CDR2 is YSLEER in the germline V gene. CDR3 size: 16 residues. The CDR3 reads CASSQDIWTGGTEAFF. CDR3 DNA: TGCGCCAGCAGCCAAGATATCTGGACAGGGGGCACTGAAGCTTTCTTT.

This clone has more than one count but fewer than ten. The chain carries TRBV7-9 and TRBJ1-4, with a possible D match to TRBD1 (5 bases). The germline V and J ends were trimmed by 2 bases and 8 bases, with 15 bases remaining between them. CDR1 and CDR2 (germline): SEHNR, FQNEAQ (reference sequence). The CDR3 length is 15 residues. This chain's CDR3 is CASSLTQVVEEKLFF. The CDR3 bases are TGTGCCAGCAGCTTAACACAGGTGGTTGAAGAAAAACTGTTTTTT.

A few counts support this clone. The chain couples TRBV7-2 to TRBJ1-4; maybe TRBD1 (5 bases). The germline V gene encodes CDR1 SGHTA and CDR2 FQGNSA. The CDR3 covers 15 residues. V was clipped by 5 bases and J by 5 bases, with 15 bases between them. CDR3 nucleotides: TGTGCCAGCAGCCTGGGGGTGAACTACAATGAAAAACTGTTTTTT. Translated: CASSLGVNYNEKLFF.

The sample holds a few counts of this clone. The chain couples TRBV11-2 to TRBJ1-1, with 7 nucleotides matching TRBD1. The trim removed 2 bases at V and 1 base at J, leaving 1 base unmatched. Germline lookup yields CDR1 SGHAT and CDR2 FQNNGV. The CDR3 contains 14 residues. The CDR3 here is CASSLRQGNTEAFF. The CDR3, as DNA: TGTGCCAGCAGCTTAAGACAGGGGAACACTGAAGCTTTCTTT.

The CDR3 sequence is CASSSYLRGMNTEAFF. CDR3 DNA: TGTGCCAGCAGTTCATATCTACGGGGGATGAACACTGAAGCTTTCTTT. This chain connects TRBV27 to TRBJ1-1, with D tentatively TRBD1 (5 bases). The CDR3 runs 16 residues. CDR1 is MNHEY, CDR2 SMNVEV, per germline (reference sequence). Between the trimmed V and J ends, which lost 4 bases and 0 bases, there was a span of 15 bases.

This clone occurred a few times. The genes are TRBV6-1 and TRBJ2-1, with D unresolved. The germline V gene has CDR1 MNHNS and CDR2 SASEGT. The CDR3 extends over 12 amino acids. Trimming removed 4 bases at V and 9 bases at J, with 10 bases between. CDR3 DNA: TGTGCCAGCAGTGCGTCTTGGAGTGAGCAGTTCTTC. It yields the protein CASSASWSEQFF.

The chain joins TRBV5-1 to TRBJ1-1; D ambiguous. The length of the CDR3 is 14 residues. Trimming removed 0 bases at V and 1 base at J, with 7 bases between. CDR1 and CDR2 (germline): SGHRS, YFSETQ. The CDR3 sequence: CASSLATPNTEAFF. CDR3 DNA: TGCGCCAGCAGCTTGGCCACACCGAACACTGAAGCTTTCTTT. Combining the CDR3 with reference TRBV5-1 and TRBJ1-1 gives the whole variable domain KAGVTQTPRYLIKTRGQQVTLSCSPISGHRSVSWYQQTPGQGLQFLFEYFSETQRNKGNFPGRFSGRQFSNSRSEMNVSTLELGDSALYLCASSLATPNTEAFFGQGTRLTVV.

The table lists this clone with a few counts. The chain joins TRBV13 to TRBJ1-2; weak D call: TRBD1 (6 bases). V was trimmed by 5 bases and J by 5 bases, leaving 15 bases between them. The CDR3 has 14 amino acids. Germline V lookup: CDR1 PRHDT, CDR2 FYEKMQ (reference sequence). The CDR3 region is CASSPDRTLYGYTF. In DNA, the CDR3 is TGTGCCAGCAGCCCCGACAGGACTTTGTATGGCTACACCTTC.

In its sample, this clone was seen a few times. As DNA, the CDR3 is TGTGCCAGCAGCTTTTGGGGGAGGGCCGTTAATGAGCAGTTCTTC. As protein: CASSFWGRAVNEQFF. The genes are TRBV11-2 and TRBJ2-1, with TRBD2 matching 7 bases. Trimming at V came to 3 bases and at J to 7 bases, leaving 9 bases not matched to a gene. There are 15 residues in the CDR3. Germline CDR1 SGHAT, CDR2 FQNNGV. Full variable domain (rest looked up from reference TRBV11-2 and TRBJ2-1): EAGVAQSPRYKIIEKRQSVAFWCNPISGHATLYWYQQILGQGPKLLIQFQNNGVVDDSQLPKDRFSAERLKGVDSTLKIQPAKLEDSAVYLCASSFWGRAVNEQFFGPGTRLTVL.

Many counts were recorded for this clone. In the same sample, other DNA sequences code for this CDR3. The chain is built from TRBV28 and TRBJ2-7; no clear D gene. Trimming cost V 2 bases and J 3 bases, with 2 bases left between them. CDR3 size: 11 residues. From germline, CDR1 is MDHEN and CDR2 SYDVKM. The DNA of the CDR3 is TGTGCCAGCAGTTTAAACTACGAGCAGTACTTC. This codes for CASSLNYEQYF. The full variable domain, its missing parts supplied by reference TRBV28 and TRBJ2-7, is DVKVTQSSRYLVKRTGEKVFLECVQDMDHENMFWYRQDPGLGLRLIYFSYDVKMKEKGDIPEGYSVSREKKERFSLILESASTNQTSMYLCASSLNYEQYFGPGTRLTVT.

The chain's CDR3 is CASSLMGTYNEQFF. The CDR3 DNA follows: TGTGCCAGCAGTTTAATGGGGACCTACAATGAGCAGTTCTTC. The rearrangement uses TRBV28 and TRBJ2-1; D uncertain. Germline loops: CDR1 MDHEN, CDR2 SYDVKM. Trimming removed 2 bases from V and 2 bases from J, with 7 bases in between. This CDR3 region has 14 residues.

The rearrangement uses TRBV30 and TRBJ1-1; 7 bases agree with TRBD1. Germline V gene sequence: CDR1 GTSNPN, CDR2 SVGIG (reference sequence). The ends lost 3 bases at V and 10 bases at J; junction bases unmatched: 5. The CDR3 totals 11 residues. The DNA for the CDR3 is TGTGCCTGGAGACTACGGACAGGAGCTTTCTTT. Its translation: CAWRLRTGAFF.

This clone was observed a handful of times. This rearrangement joins TRBV6-5 to TRBJ2-7; D not certain. Looked up from germline, CDR1 is MNHEY and CDR2 is SVGAGI. CDR3 length: 14 amino acids. Trimming took 4 bases from V and 2 from J, leaving 12 bases between them. The DNA of the CDR3 is TGTGCCAGCAGTTTCCAATCAAAAACCTACGAGCAGTACTTC. This sequence encodes CASSFQSKTYEQYF.